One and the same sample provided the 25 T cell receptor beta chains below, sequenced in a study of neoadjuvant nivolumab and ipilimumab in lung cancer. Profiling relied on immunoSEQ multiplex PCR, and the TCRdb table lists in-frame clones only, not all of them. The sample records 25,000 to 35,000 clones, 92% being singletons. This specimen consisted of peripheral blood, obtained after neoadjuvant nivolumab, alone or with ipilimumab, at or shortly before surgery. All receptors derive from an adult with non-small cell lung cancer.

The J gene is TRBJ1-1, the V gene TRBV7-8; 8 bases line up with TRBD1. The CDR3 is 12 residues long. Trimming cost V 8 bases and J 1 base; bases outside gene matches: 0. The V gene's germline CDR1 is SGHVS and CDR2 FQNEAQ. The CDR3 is CASGQGNTEAFF. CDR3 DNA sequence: TGTGCCAGCGGACAGGGGAACACTGAAGCTTTCTTT.

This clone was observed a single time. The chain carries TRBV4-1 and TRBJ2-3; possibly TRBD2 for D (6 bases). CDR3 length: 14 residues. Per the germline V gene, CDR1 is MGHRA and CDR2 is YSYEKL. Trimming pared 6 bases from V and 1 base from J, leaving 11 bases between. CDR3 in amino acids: CASSSGMGTDTQYF. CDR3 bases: TGCGCCAGCAGTAGCGGCATGGGCACAGATACGCAGTATTTT.

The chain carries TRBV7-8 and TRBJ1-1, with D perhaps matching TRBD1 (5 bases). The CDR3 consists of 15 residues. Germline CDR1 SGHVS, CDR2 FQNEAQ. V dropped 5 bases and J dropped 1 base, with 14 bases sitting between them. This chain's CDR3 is CASSNRQLTNTEAFF. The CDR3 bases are TGTGCCAGCAGCAACCGACAGTTAACGAACACTGAAGCTTTCTTT.

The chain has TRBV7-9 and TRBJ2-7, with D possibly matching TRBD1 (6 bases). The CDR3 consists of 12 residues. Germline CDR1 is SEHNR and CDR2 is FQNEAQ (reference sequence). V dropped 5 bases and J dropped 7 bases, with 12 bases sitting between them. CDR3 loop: CASSRLGTEQYF. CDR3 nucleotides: TGTGCCAGCAGCCGCCTCGGGACAGAGCAGTACTTC.

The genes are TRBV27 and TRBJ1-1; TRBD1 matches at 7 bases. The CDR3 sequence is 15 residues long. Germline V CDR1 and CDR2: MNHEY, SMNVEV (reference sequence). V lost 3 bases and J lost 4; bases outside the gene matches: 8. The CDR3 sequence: CASSFGNRGGTEAFF. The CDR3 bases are TGTGCCAGCAGTTTCGGAAACAGGGGTGGCACTGAAGCTTTCTTT.

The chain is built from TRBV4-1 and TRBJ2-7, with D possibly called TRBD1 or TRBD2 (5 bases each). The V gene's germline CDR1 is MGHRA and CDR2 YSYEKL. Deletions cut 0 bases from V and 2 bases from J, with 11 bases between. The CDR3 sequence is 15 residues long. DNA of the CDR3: TGCGCCAGCAGCCAAGATGGGACGCCTCCCTACGAGCAGTACTTC. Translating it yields CASSQDGTPPYEQYF.

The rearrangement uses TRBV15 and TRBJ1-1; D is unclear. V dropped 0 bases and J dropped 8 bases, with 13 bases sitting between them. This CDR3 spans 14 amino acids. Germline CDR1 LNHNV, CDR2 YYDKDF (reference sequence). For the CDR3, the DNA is TGTGCCACCAGCAGAGATCAGCTGGGGTCGGAAGCTTTCTTT. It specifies CATSRDQLGSEAFF.

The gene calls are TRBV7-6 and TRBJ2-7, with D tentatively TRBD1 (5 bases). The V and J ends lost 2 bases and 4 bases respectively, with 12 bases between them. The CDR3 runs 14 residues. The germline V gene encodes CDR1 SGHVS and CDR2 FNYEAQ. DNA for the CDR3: TGTGCCAGCAGCTTAACAGGTGGCAGGTACGAGCAGTACTTC. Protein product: CASSLTGGRYEQYF.

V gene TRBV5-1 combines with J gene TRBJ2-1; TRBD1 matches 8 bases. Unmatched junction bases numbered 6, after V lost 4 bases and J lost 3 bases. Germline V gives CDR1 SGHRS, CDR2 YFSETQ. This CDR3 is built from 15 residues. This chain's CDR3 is CASSPTGAFYNEQFF. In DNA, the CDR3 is TGCGCCAGCAGCCCGACAGGGGCGTTCTACAATGAGCAGTTCTTC. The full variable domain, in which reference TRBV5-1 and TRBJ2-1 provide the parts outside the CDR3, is KAGVTQTPRYLIKTRGQQVTLSCSPISGHRSVSWYQQTPGQGLQFLFEYFSETQRNKGNFPGRFSGRQFSNSRSEMNVSTLELGDSALYLCASSPTGAFYNEQFFGPGTRLTVL.

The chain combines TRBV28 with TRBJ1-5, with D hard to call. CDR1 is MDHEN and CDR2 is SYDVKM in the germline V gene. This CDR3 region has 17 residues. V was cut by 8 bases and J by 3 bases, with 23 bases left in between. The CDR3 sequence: CASERTRQSSYNQPQHF. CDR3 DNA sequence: TGTGCCAGCGAACGGACCCGACAATCTAGCTACAATCAGCCCCAGCATTTT.

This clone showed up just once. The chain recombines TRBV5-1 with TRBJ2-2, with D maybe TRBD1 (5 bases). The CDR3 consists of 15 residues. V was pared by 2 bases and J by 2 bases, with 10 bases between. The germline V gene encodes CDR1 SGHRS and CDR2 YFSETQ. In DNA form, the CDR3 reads TGCGCCAGCAGCTTAGGACACTCTAACACCGGGGAGCTGTTTTTT. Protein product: CASSLGHSNTGELFF.

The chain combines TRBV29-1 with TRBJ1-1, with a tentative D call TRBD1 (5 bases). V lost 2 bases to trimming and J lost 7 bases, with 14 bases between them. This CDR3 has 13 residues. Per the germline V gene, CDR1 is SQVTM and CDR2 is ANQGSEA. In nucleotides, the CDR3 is TGCAGCGTTGAAAATATGGCCGGGGGTGAAGCTTTCTTT. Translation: CSVENMAGGEAFF.

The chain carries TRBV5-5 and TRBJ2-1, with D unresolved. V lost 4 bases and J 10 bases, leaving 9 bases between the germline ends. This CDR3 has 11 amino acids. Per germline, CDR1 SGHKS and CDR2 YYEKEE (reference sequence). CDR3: CASSRLGEQFF. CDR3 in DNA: TGTGCCAGCAGCCGCTTGGGGGAGCAGTTCTTC.

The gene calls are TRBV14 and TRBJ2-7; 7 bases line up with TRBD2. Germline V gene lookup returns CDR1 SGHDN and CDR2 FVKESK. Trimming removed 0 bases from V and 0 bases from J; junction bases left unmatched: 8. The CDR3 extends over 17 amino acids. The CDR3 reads CASSQDWGGGISYEQYF. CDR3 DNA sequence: TGTGCCAGCAGCCAAGATTGGGGGGGAGGTATCTCCTACGAGCAGTACTTC.

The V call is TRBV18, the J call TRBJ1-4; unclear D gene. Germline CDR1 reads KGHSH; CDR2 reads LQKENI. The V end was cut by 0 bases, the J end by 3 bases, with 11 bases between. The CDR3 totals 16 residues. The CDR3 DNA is TGTGCCAGCTCACCACCCATAAGGTCGGCTAATGAAAAACTGTTTTTT. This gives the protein CASSPPIRSANEKLFF.

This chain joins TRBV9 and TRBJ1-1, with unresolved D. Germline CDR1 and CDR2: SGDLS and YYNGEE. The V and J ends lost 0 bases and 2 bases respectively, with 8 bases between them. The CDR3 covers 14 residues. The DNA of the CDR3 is TGTGCCAGCAGCGTAGCATCGGGCAACACTGAAGCTTTCTTT. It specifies CASSVASGNTEAFF.

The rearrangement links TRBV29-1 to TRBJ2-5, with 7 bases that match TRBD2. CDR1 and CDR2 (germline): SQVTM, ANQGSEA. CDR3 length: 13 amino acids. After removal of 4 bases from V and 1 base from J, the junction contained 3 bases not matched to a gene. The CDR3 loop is CSVVAGFQETQYF. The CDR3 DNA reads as TGCAGCGTTGTAGCGGGTTTCCAAGAGACCCAGTACTTC.

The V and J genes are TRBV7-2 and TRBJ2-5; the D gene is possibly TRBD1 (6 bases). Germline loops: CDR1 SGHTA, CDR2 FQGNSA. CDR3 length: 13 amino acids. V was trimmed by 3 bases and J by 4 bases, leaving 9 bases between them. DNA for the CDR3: TGTGCCAGCAGCTTGAACAGGGCAGAGACCCAGTACTTC. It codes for CASSLNRAETQYF.

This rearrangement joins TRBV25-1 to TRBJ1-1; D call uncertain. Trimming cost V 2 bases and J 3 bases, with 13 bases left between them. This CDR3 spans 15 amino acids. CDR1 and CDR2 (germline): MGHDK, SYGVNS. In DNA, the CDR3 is TGTGCCAGCAGTGAACGGACGAGTCTGGACACTGAAGCTTTCTTT. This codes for CASSERTSLDTEAFF. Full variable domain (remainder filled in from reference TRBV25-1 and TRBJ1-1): EADIYQTPRYLVIGTGKKITLECSQTMGHDKMYWYQQDPGMELHLIHYSYGVNSTEKGDLSSESTVSRIRTEHFPLTLESARPSHTSQYLCASSERTSLDTEAFFGQGTRLTVV.

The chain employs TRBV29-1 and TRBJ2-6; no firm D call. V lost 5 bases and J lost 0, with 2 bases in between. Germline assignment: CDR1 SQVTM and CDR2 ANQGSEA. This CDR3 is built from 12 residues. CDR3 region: CSVLSGANVLTF. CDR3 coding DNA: TGCAGCGTTCTCTCTGGGGCCAACGTCCTGACTTTC.

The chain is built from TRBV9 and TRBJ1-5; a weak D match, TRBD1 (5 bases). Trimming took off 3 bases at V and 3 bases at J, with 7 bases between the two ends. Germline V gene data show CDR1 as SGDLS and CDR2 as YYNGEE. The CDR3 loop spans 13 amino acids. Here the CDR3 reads CASSGDFNQPQHF. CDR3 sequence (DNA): TGTGCCAGCAGCGGGGACTTCAATCAGCCCCAGCATTTT.

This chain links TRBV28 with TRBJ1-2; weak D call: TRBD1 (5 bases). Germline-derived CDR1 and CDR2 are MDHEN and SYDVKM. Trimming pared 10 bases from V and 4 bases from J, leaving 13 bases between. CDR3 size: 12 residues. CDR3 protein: CATLPGSYGYTF. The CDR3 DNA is TGTGCCACCCTTCCAGGGTCCTATGGCTACACCTTC.

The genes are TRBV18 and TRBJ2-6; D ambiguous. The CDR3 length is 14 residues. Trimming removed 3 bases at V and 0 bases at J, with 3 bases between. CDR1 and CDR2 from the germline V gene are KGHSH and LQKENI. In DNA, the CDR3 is TGTGCCAGCTCACCCGACTCTGGGGCCAACGTCCTGACTTTC. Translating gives CASSPDSGANVLTF. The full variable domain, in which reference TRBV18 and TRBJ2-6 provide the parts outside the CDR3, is NAGVMQNPRHLVRRRGQEARLRCSPMKGHSHVYWYRQLPEEGLKFMVYLQKENIIDESGMPKERFSAEFPKEGPSILRIQQVVRGDSAAYFCASSPDSGANVLTFGAGSRLTVL.

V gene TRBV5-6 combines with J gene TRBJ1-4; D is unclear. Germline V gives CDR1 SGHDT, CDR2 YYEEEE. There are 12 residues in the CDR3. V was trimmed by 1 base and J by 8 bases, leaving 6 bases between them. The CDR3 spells CASSLYREKLFF. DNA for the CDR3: TGTGCCAGCAGCTTGTATAGGGAAAAACTGTTTTTT.

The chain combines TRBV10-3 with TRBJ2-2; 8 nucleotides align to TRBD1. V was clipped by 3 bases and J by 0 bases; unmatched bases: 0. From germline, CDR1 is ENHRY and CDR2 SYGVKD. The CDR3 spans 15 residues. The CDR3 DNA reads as TGTGCCATCAGTGACAGGGGGCCGAACACCGGGGAGCTGTTTTTT. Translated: CAISDRGPNTGELFF.